The source of this TCR beta chain is a study of blood T cell repertoires in COVID-19. Per the original methods: Amplification of reference gene primers provided the estimated nucleated cell counts. The method was immunoSEQ multiplex PCR; TCRdb's version includes in-frame clones alone and lacks a portion of them. V and J calls and clone size are given by that table; D and trimming were obtained from the DNA. Of fewer than 150,000 clones in the sample, roughly 71% were seen once. This CDR3 contains 15 residues. The trim removed 4 bases at V and 8 bases at J, leaving 10 bases unmatched. CDR1 and CDR2 from the germline V gene are LGHDT and YNNKEL (reference sequence).

Material: peripheral blood. The J gene is TRBJ1-4, the V gene TRBV3-1 (or the pseudogene TRBV3-2), with 7 bases fitting TRBD1. This TCR derives from a man older than 75 with acute or convalescent COVID-19. The DNA for the CDR3 is TGTGCCAGCAGCCCCCAGACAGGGCTTGGCGAAAAACTGTTTTTT. Its translation: CASSPQTGLGEKLFF.